This TCR beta chain was profiled in a study of blood T cell repertoires in COVID-19. The overall study: Some COVID-19 samples were acute and others convalescent; all came from the United States, Italy and Spain. Nucleic acid was either cDNA or gDNA, and it came from T cells, B-cell-depleted T cells, or PBMCs.

CDR3 length: 13 residues. V shed 1 base and J shed 5 bases, with 8 bases lying between them. In the study's own analysis: Reference gene primer amplification gave nucleated cell count estimates. Using immunoSEQ multiplex PCR, the repertoire was profiled, and TCRdb retains in-frame clones only, with some absent. The D gene and trimming were derived from the DNA, and the V and J assignments and clone size from that table. Among approximately 160,000 clones listed, roughly 90% were seen once. The origin of this receptor is a man between 50 and 59 years old with acute or convalescent COVID-19. The chain joins TRBV12-3 or TRBV12-4 to TRBJ1-1; D gene uncertain. Sequenced material: peripheral blood. The CDR3 is CASSLGDVTEAFF. CDR3 nucleotide sequence: TGTGCCAGCAGTTTAGGAGATGTAACTGAAGCTTTCTTT.